Presented here are 9 T cell receptor beta chains from one specimen sequenced in a study of shared clonotypes between healthy human individuals. Here immunoSEQ multiplex PCR was the method, and the copy in TCRdb shows in-frame clones only, minus some. Among millions of clones listed, approximately 94% were seen once. Material for sequencing was naive CD4+ T cells sorted from blood. Subset specified: CD45RA+ positively selected. Receptors originate from a man aged 18 to 29 in good health.

The chain employs TRBV18 and TRBJ1-2; D ambiguous. V was pared by 10 bases and J by 3 bases, with 15 bases between. CDR1 and CDR2 (germline): KGHSH, LQKENI. The CDR3 sequence is 13 residues long. The CDR3 here is CANPRWTDYGYTF. In DNA form, the CDR3 reads TGTGCCAACCCTCGGTGGACGGACTATGGCTACACCTTC. The full variable domain, rest sourced from reference TRBV18 and TRBJ1-2, is NAGVMQNPRHLVRRRGQEARLRCSPMKGHSHVYWYRQLPEEGLKFMVYLQKENIIDESGMPKERFSAEFPKEGPSILRIQQVVRGDSAAYFCANPRWTDYGYTFGSGTRLTVV.

V usage is TRBV28 and J usage is TRBJ1-1; D is undetermined. Germline loops: CDR1 MDHEN, CDR2 SYDVKM. CDR3 length equals 13 residues. The V and J ends lost 3 bases and 6 bases respectively, with 11 bases between them. In DNA form, the CDR3 reads TGTGCCAGCAGTTTGGGCCCGGGGTCTGAAGCTTTCTTT. It translates to CASSLGPGSEAFF.

The chain joins TRBV2 to TRBJ1-4; 7 bases line up with TRBD1. V lost 5 bases to trimming and J lost 7 bases; unmatched junction nucleotides: 7. CDR1 SNHLY and CDR2 FYNNEI come from the germline V gene. The CDR3 extends over 14 amino acids. The CDR3 sequence is CASSRDRYTEKLFF. CDR3 nucleotides: TGTGCCAGCAGTAGGGACAGATACACTGAAAAACTGTTTTTT.

The chain carries TRBV5-4 and TRBJ2-5; D is ambiguous. Germline CDR1 is SGHNT and CDR2 is YYREEE (reference sequence). The V and J ends lost 5 bases and 1 base respectively, with 6 bases between them. CDR3 length: 12 residues. CDR3 in amino acids: CASSITQETQYF. For the CDR3, the DNA is TGTGCCAGCAGTATAACCCAAGAGACCCAGTACTTC.

The chain recombines TRBV15 with TRBJ2-1; 9 bases fit TRBD2. V lost 7 bases, J lost 5 bases, and 15 bases stayed unmatched. This CDR3 has 17 residues. Germline V gives CDR1 LNHNV, CDR2 YYDKDF (reference sequence). CDR3 amino acids: CATNPRGGAGGNNEQFF. The CDR3 DNA reads TGTGCCACCAACCCCCGAGGTGGGGCGGGAGGGAACAATGAGCAGTTCTTC.

This clone was seen just once. This chain uses TRBV6-5 with TRBJ2-7; 10 nucleotides align to TRBD1. The CDR3 runs to 15 residues. Germline V gene lookup returns CDR1 MNHEY and CDR2 SVGAGI. V was clipped by 5 bases and J by 7 bases; unmatched bases: 11. CDR3 in amino acids: CASSTSGTGAREQYF. The CDR3 DNA reads TGTGCCAGCAGTACCTCCGGGACAGGGGCTCGTGAGCAGTACTTC.

This clone is a singleton in its sample. The chain couples TRBV4-2 to TRBJ1-5; D remains unclear. Trimming took 1 base from V and 0 from J, leaving 13 bases between them. In germline, CDR1 is LGHNA, CDR2 YNFKEQ. The CDR3 is made up of 17 amino acids. The CDR3 spells CASSQAPGLNSNQPQHF. The CDR3 DNA follows: TGTGCCAGCAGCCAAGCTCCAGGCTTGAATAGCAATCAGCCCCAGCATTTT.

The V call is TRBV7-9, the J call TRBJ2-7; D uncertain. The CDR3 covers 15 residues. The V end lost 5 bases, the J end lost 0 bases, and 14 bases lay between the germline ends. The germline CDR1 and CDR2 sequences are SEHNR and FQNEAQ (reference sequence). CDR3 sequence (DNA): TGTGCCAGCAGCCTTCCCCGGACCAGCTCCTACGAGCAGTACTTC. It is translated as CASSLPRTSSYEQYF.

This sequence joins TRBV27 and TRBJ2-2; TRBD2 matches at 9 bases. From germline, CDR1 is MNHEY and CDR2 SMNVEV (reference sequence). After removal of 2 bases from V and 4 bases from J, the junction contained 5 bases not matched to a gene. There are 16 residues in the CDR3. CDR3 sequence: CASSLGSSGITGELFF. The CDR3 region has the DNA TGTGCCAGCAGTTTAGGGTCTAGCGGGATCACCGGGGAGCTGTTTTTT.